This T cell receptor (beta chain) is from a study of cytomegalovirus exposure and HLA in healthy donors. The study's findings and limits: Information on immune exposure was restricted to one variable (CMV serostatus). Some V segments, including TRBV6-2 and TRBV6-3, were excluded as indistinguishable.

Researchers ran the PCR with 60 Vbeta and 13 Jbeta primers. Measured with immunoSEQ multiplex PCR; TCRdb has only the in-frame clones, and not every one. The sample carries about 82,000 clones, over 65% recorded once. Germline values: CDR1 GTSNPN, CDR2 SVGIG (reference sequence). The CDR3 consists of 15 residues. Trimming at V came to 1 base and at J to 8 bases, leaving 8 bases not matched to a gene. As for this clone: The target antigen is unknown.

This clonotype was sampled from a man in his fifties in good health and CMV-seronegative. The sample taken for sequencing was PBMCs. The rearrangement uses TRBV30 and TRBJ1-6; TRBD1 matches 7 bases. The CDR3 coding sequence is TGTGCCTGGAGTGCAAGGGCAGGGGGATATTCACCCCTCCACTTT. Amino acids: CAWSARAGGYSPLHF.